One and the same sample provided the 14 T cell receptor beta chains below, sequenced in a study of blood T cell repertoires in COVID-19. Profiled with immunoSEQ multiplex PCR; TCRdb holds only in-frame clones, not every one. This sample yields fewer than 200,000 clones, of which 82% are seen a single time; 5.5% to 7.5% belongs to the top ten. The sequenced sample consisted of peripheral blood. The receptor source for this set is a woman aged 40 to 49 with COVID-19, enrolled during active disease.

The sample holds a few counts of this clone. The CDR3 DNA reads as TGCAGCGTTGAACTTTACTCCTACGAGCAGTACTTC. Translation gives CSVELYSYEQYF. V gene TRBV29-1 combines with J gene TRBJ2-7; D is undetermined. The CDR3 runs to 12 residues. Trimming pared 2 bases from V and 0 bases from J, leaving 5 bases between. CDR1 SQVTM and CDR2 ANQGSEA come from the germline V gene.

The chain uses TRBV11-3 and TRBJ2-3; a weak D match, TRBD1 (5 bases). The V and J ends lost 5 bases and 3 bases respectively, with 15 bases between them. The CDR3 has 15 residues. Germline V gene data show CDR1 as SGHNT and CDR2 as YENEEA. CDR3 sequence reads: CASSDQGSFTDTQYF. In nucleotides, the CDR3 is TGTGCCAGCAGCGATCAGGGTTCGTTTACAGATACGCAGTATTTT.

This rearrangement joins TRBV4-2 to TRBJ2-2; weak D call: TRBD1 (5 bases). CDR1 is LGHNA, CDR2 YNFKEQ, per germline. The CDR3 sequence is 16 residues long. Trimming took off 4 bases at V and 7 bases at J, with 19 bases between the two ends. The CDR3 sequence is CASSPQGVPIGGELFF. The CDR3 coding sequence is TGTGCCAGCAGCCCTCAAGGGGTCCCCATTGGCGGGGAGCTGTTTTTT.

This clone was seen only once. CDR3 nucleotide sequence: TGTGCCAGCAGCCCCCCGGGACTAGCGAACACAGATACGCAGTATTTT. This gives the protein CASSPPGLANTDTQYF. The rearrangement uses TRBV11-2 and TRBJ2-3; 10 nucleotides line up with TRBD2. CDR1 and CDR2 from the germline V gene are SGHAT and FQNNGV. The CDR3 has 16 amino acids. The V segment lost 5 bases and the J segment 2 bases; nucleotides outside the gene matches: 7.

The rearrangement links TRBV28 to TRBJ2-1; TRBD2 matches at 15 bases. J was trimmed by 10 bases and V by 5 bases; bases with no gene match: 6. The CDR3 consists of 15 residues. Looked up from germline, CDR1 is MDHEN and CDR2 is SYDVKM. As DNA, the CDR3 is TGTGCCAGCAGTCTTCCCGGGACTAGCGGGAGGGAGCAGTTCTTC. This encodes CASSLPGTSGREQFF.

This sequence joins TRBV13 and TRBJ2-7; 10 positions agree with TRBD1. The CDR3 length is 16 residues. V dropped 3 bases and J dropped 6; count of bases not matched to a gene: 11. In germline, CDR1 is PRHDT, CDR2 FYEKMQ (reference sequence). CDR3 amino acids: CASSFVQPGQGFEQYF. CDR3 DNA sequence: TGTGCCAGCAGCTTTGTCCAACCGGGACAGGGGTTCGAGCAGTACTTC.

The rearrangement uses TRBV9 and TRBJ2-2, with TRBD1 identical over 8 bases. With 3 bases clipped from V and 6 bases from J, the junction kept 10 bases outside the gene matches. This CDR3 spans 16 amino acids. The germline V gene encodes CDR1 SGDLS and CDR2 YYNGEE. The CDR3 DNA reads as TGTGCCAGCAGCGACAATCAGGGGGCGTTATCCGGGGAGCTGTTTTTT. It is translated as CASSDNQGALSGELFF. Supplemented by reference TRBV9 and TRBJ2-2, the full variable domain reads DSGVTQTPKHLITATGQRVTLRCSPRSGDLSVYWYQQSLDQGLQFLIQYYNGEERAKGNILERFSAQQFPDLHSELNLSSLELGDSALYFCASSDNQGALSGELFFGEGSRLTVL.

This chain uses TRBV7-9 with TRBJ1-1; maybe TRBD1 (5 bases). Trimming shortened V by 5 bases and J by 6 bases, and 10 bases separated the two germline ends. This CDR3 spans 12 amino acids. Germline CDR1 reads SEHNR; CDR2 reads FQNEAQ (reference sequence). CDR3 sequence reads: CASSTQGSEAFF. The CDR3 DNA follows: TGTGCCAGCAGCACTCAGGGATCTGAAGCTTTCTTT.

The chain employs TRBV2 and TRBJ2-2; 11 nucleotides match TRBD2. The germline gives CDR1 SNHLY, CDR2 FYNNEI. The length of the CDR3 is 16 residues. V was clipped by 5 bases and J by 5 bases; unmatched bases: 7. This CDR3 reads CASSTTSGIRTGELFF. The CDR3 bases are TGTGCCAGCAGTACGACTAGCGGGATCCGGACCGGGGAGCTGTTTTTT.

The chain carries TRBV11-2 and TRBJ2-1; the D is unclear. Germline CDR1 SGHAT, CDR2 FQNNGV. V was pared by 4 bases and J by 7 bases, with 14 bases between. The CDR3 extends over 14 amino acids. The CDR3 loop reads CASSSIEVGNEQFF. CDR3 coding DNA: TGTGCCAGCAGCTCAATCGAGGTCGGTAATGAGCAGTTCTTC.

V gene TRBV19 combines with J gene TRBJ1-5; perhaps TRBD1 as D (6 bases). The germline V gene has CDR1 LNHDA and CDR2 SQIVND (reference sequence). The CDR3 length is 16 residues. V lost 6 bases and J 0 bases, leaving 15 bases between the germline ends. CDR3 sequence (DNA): TGTGCCAGTAGACCACAGGGTCCGGATAGCAATCAGCCCCAGCATTTT. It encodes CASRPQGPDSNQPQHF.

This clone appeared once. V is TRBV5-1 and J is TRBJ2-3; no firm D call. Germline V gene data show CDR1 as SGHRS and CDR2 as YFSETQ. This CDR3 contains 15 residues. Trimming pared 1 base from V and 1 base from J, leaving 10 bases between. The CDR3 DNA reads TGCGCCAGCAGCTTGTTTGGGCGAGGCACAGATACGCAGTATTTT. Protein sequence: CASSLFGRGTDTQYF. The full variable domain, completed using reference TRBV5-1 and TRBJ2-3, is KAGVTQTPRYLIKTRGQQVTLSCSPISGHRSVSWYQQTPGQGLQFLFEYFSETQRNKGNFPGRFSGRQFSNSRSEMNVSTLELGDSALYLCASSLFGRGTDTQYFGPGTRLTVL.

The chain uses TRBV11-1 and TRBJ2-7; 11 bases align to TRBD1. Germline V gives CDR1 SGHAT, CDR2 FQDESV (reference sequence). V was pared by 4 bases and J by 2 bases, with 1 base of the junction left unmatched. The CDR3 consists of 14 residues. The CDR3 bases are TGTGCCAGCAGCTCGGGACAGGGGGCCTACGAGCAGTACTTC. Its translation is CASSSGQGAYEQYF.

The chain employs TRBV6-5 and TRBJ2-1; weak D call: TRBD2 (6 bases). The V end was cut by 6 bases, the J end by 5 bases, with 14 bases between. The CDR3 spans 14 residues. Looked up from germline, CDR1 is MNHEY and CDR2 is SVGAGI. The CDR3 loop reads CASSRSGLNNEQFF. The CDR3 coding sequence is TGTGCCAGCAGCAGGAGCGGACTAAACAATGAGCAGTTCTTC.